This TCR beta chain was profiled in a study of shared clonotypes between healthy human individuals. Overall study findings and caveats: With several donors compared, approximately 5.5% of naive CD4 clonotypes were shared.

For this clone: Antigen specificity is unknown.

At deep level, the assay was performed. The protocol was immunoSEQ multiplex PCR, while the TCRdb copy is restricted to in-frame clones and leaves out a portion. The sample holds 750,000 to 1,000,000 clones; over 90% are singletons and the top ten take around 24%. Germline loops: CDR1 SGHTA, CDR2 FQGNSA. The CDR3 totals 16 residues. Trimming removed 4 bases at V and 3 bases at J, with 16 bases between. As defined, naive CD8 cells were CD45RO-negative and positively selected for CCR7, with terminally differentiated effector memory CD45RA+ cells excluded. Material for sequencing was naive CD8+ T cells sorted from blood. J is TRBJ1-5 and V is TRBV7-2; D ambiguous. This clonotype originated in a man aged 25 to 45 in good health. The CDR3 region has the DNA TGTGCCAGCAGCTCCGAACTCGGTGCTTACAATCAGCCCCAGCATTTT. The encoded protein is CASSSELGAYNQPQHF.